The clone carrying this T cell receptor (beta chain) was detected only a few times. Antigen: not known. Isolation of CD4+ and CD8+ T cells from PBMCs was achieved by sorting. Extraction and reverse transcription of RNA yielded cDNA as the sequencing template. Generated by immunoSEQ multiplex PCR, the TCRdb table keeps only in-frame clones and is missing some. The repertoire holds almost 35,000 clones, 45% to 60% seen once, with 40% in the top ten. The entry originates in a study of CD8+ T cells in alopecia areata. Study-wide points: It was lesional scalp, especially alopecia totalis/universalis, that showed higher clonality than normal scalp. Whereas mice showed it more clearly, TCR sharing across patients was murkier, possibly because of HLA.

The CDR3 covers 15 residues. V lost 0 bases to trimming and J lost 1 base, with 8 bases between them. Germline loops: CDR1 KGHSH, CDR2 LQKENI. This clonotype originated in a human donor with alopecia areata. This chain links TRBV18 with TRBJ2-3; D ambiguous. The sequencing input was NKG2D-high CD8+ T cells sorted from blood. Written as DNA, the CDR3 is TGTGCCAGCTCACCACCCGACGGCCGCACAGATACGCAGTATTTT. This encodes CASSPPDGRTDTQYF.